Included here is one T cell receptor beta chain sequence, with context. The data are from a study of blood T cell repertoires in COVID-19. Study details: The United States, Italy and Spain provided the acute and convalescent COVID-19 samples. The cDNA or gDNA used as material had been derived from T cells, B-cell-depleted T cells, or PBMCs.

The CDR3 extends over 15 amino acids. Germline CDR1 reads SGHAT; CDR2 reads FQNNGV. V gave up 6 bases and J gave up 6 bases, with 21 bases separating them. As processed by the authors: Reference gene primer amplification gave nucleated cell count estimates. This table comes from immunoSEQ multiplex PCR, and its TCRdb copy is limited to in-frame clones, with some not included. Clonal size and the V and J genes are those of that table, whereas D and trimming came from the DNA. The table shows more than 150,000 clones, with roughly 73% occurring only once. The genes are TRBV11-2 and TRBJ2-7, with TRBD1 as a possible D gene (8 bases). Sequenced material: peripheral blood. The source of this sequence is a woman older than 75 with active or convalescent COVID-19. CDR3: CASRHPGQGGSEQYF. DNA of the CDR3: TGTGCCAGCAGACATCCCGGACAGGGCGGGAGCGAGCAGTACTTC.